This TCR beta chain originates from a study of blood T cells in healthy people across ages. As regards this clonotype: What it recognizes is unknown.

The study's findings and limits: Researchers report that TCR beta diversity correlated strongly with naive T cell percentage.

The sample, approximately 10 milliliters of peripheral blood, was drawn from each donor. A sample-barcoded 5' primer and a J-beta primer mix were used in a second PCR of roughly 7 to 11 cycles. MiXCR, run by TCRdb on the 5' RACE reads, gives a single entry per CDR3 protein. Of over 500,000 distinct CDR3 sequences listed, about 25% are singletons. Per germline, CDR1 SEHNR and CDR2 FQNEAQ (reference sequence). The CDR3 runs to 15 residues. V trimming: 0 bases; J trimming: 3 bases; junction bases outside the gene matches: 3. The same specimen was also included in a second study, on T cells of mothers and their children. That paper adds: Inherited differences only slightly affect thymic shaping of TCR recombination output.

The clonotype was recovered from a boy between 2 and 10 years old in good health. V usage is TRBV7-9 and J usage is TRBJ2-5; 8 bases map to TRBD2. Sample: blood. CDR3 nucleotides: TGTGCCAGCAGCTTAGCCAGGGGACTAGAAGAGACCCAGTACTTC. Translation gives CASSLARGLEETQYF.